The 8 T cell receptor beta chains in this list originate from one sample, sequenced in a study of blood T cell repertoires in COVID-19. TCRdb's table, derived via immunoSEQ multiplex PCR, lists solely in-frame clones and lacks some. The sample contains about 140,000 clones, about 83% of which appear only once. The specimen sequenced was peripheral blood. Every receptor here comes from a woman in her 40s with acute or convalescent COVID-19.

This chain uses TRBV18 with TRBJ1-2; 8 bases map to TRBD1. Germline V gene lookup returns CDR1 KGHSH and CDR2 LQKENI. The CDR3 is 15 amino acids. Unmatched junction bases numbered 4, after V lost 2 bases and J lost 2 bases. This CDR3 reads CASSPGTGINYGYTF. CDR3 coding DNA: TGTGCCAGCTCACCAGGGACAGGTATCAACTATGGCTACACCTTC.

The chain couples TRBV10-3 to TRBJ2-1, with TRBD1 matching 9 bases. Germline V gene sequence: CDR1 ENHRY, CDR2 SYGVKD. After removal of 4 bases from V and 6 bases from J, the junction contained 7 bases not matched to a gene. The CDR3 extends over 15 amino acids. The CDR3 loop is CAISAPGQGINEQFF. CDR3 DNA: TGTGCCATCAGTGCGCCGGGACAGGGTATCAATGAGCAGTTCTTC.

This clone was seen a single time. The rearrangement joins TRBV2 to TRBJ1-6, with D possibly being TRBD1 (5 bases). The CDR3 totals 16 residues. V was pared by 7 bases and J by 5 bases, with 18 bases between. Germline loops: CDR1 SNHLY, CDR2 FYNNEI. This CDR3 is CASTPRQLINNSPLHF. In DNA, the CDR3 is TGTGCCAGCACTCCACGACAGCTTATTAATAATTCACCCCTCCACTTT.

The J gene is TRBJ1-2, the V gene TRBV30; D is ambiguous. Trimming took 0 bases from V and 4 from J, leaving 15 bases between them. Germline V gene sequence: CDR1 GTSNPN, CDR2 SVGIG (reference sequence). CDR3 size: 15 residues. CDR3 region: CAWSVQLLPFYGYTF. In DNA form, the CDR3 reads TGTGCCTGGAGTGTACAGCTCCTTCCTTTCTATGGCTACACCTTC.

This clone was seen a few times. Other nucleotide sequences in the sample specify the same CDR3. The rearrangement uses TRBV29-1 and TRBJ1-2; 8 bases are shared with TRBD1. Trimming removed 1 base from V and 2 bases from J; junction bases left unmatched: 3. The CDR3 covers 14 residues. Germline V lookup: CDR1 SQVTM, CDR2 ANQGSEA. CDR3 DNA sequence: TGCAGCGTTGAAGGTACAGGGGGGAACTATGGCTACACCTTC. Protein product: CSVEGTGGNYGYTF.

This chain connects TRBV10-3 to TRBJ2-5, with D perhaps matching TRBD2 (6 bases). Germline V lookup: CDR1 ENHRY, CDR2 SYGVKD. The CDR3 runs 12 residues. The germline V and J ends were trimmed by 4 bases and 5 bases, with 8 bases remaining between them. The CDR3, as DNA: TGTGCCATCAGTGTTGGGGGGGAGACCCAGTACTTC. Its translation: CAISVGGETQYF.

This clone showed up just once. The chain carries TRBV13 and TRBJ1-2; 9 nucleotides align to TRBD1. Per the germline V gene, CDR1 is PRHDT and CDR2 is FYEKMQ (reference sequence). V dropped 0 bases and J dropped 7; count of bases not matched to a gene: 6. This CDR3 has 15 amino acids. The CDR3 DNA follows: TGTGCCAGCAGCTTAGGCAGACAGGGGGTTCTTGGCTACACCTTC. As protein: CASSLGRQGVLGYTF.

The chain carries TRBV27 and TRBJ1-4; D gene uncertain. The CDR3 is made up of 14 amino acids. Germline CDR1 MNHEY, CDR2 SMNVEV (reference sequence). Between the trimmed V and J ends, which lost 3 bases and 3 bases, there was a span of 8 bases. The CDR3: CASSFTGANEKLFF. In DNA, the CDR3 is TGTGCCAGCAGTTTTACCGGGGCTAATGAAAAACTGTTTTTT.